The 27 T cell receptor beta chains below all came from one sample that was sequenced in a study of blood T cell repertoires in COVID-19. The assay was immunoSEQ multiplex PCR, and TCRdb's table has in-frame clones only and misses some. The data hold hundreds of thousands of clones, with roughly 86% observed a single time. The sequencing sample was made of peripheral blood. Receptor source: a woman in her fifties or sixties who had recovered from COVID-19.

The V gene is TRBV11-1, the J gene TRBJ2-3; D might be TRBD1 (6 bases). Trimming left V 4 bases short and J 5 bases short, with 16 bases between. This CDR3 contains 15 residues. Germline V gene sequence: CDR1 SGHAT, CDR2 FQDESV (reference sequence). Written as DNA, the CDR3 is TGTGCCAGCAGCTATCAAGGGGGACCGGGAGATACGCAGTATTTT. Translated: CASSYQGGPGDTQYF.

The rearrangement uses TRBV28 and TRBJ1-5, with 8 bases matching TRBD1. V was clipped by 6 bases and J by 0 bases; unmatched bases: 10. The CDR3 extends over 17 amino acids. Germline V CDR1 and CDR2: MDHEN, SYDVKM. The CDR3 protein is CASRWTGLGDSNQPQHF. The DNA for the CDR3 is TGTGCCAGCAGGTGGACAGGGCTCGGTGATAGCAATCAGCCCCAGCATTTT.

This clone has a handful of counts. This chain uses TRBV10-3 with TRBJ1-6; a possible D gene is TRBD1 (6 bases). This CDR3 contains 13 residues. Germline V gene sequence: CDR1 ENHRY, CDR2 SYGVKD. V was clipped by 10 bases and J by 2 bases, with 9 bases between them. CDR3 sequence reads: CASGQTYNSPLHF. The CDR3, as DNA: TGTGCCAGCGGACAGACCTATAATTCACCCCTCCACTTT.

There are a few counts of this clone. V usage is TRBV30 and J usage is TRBJ2-7, with D maybe TRBD2 (6 bases). The CDR3 sequence is 13 residues long. V was trimmed by 0 bases and J by 6 bases, leaving 12 bases between them. In germline, CDR1 is GTSNPN, CDR2 SVGIG (reference sequence). CDR3 protein: CAWSVLKGGEQYF. The CDR3 DNA follows: TGTGCCTGGAGTGTACTAAAGGGAGGCGAGCAGTACTTC.

J is TRBJ1-4 and V is TRBV7-6; maybe TRBD1 (6 bases). CDR3 length equals 15 residues. V was shortened by 4 bases and J by 5 bases, with 14 bases between the two germline ends. Germline lookup yields CDR1 SGHVS and CDR2 FNYEAQ. CDR3 DNA sequence: TGTGCCAGCAGCTCATCGGGCAGGGGAAATGAAAAACTGTTTTTT. This encodes CASSSSGRGNEKLFF.

V gene TRBV11-2 combines with J gene TRBJ2-7; 8 positions agree with TRBD1. This CDR3 has 15 amino acids. The V gene end was trimmed by 1 base and the J gene end by 2 bases; junction bases not matched to a gene: 4. Looked up from germline, CDR1 is SGHAT and CDR2 is FQNNGV. The CDR3 reads CASSLVSQGAYEQYF. In DNA, the CDR3 is TGTGCCAGCAGCTTAGTTTCACAGGGGGCCTACGAGCAGTACTTC.

This sequence joins TRBV7-2 and TRBJ1-1; D is unclear. V gave up 4 bases and J gave up 11 bases, with 14 bases separating them. Germline values: CDR1 SGHTA, CDR2 FQGNSA. CDR3 length equals 12 residues. CDR3 sequence: CASSSGMVTAFF. The CDR3 nucleotides are TGTGCCAGCAGCTCGGGGATGGTTACGGCTTTCTTT.

CDR3 DNA: TGTGCCAGCAGCCTGGTCCAGCGGGGGTTTGGGGAGCAGTACTTC. The encoded protein is CASSLVQRGFGEQYF. The V gene is TRBV28, the J gene TRBJ2-7, with TRBD2 matching 8 bases. This CDR3 has 15 amino acids. Unmatched junction bases numbered 14, after V lost 6 bases and J lost 7 bases. Per germline, CDR1 MDHEN and CDR2 SYDVKM.

The rearrangement links TRBV19 to TRBJ2-1; tentatively, D is TRBD1 (5 bases). The V and J ends lost 3 bases and 0 bases respectively, with 9 bases between them. CDR1 and CDR2 from the germline V gene are LNHDA and SQIVND (reference sequence). The CDR3 is 15 residues long. In DNA, the CDR3 is TGTGCCAGTAGTATCCAGGGAAGCTCCTACAATGAGCAGTTCTTC. Translation gives CASSIQGSSYNEQFF.

This clone appeared a single time. V gene TRBV28 combines with J gene TRBJ1-5, with TRBD1 as a possible D gene (6 bases). V lost 6 bases to trimming and J lost 1 base, with 16 bases between them. There are 16 residues in the CDR3. The germline CDR1 and CDR2 sequences are MDHEN and SYDVKM. Written as DNA, the CDR3 is TGTGCCAGCAGGGGGGCGGCACGACGGAGCAATCAGCCCCAGCATTTT. Amino acids: CASRGAARRSNQPQHF.

The genes are TRBV6-2 or TRBV6-3 and TRBJ2-7; 8 bases fit TRBD1. The J segment lost 0 bases and the V segment lost 3 bases, leaving 7 bases of the junction unmatched. CDR3 size: 16 residues. Per the germline V gene, CDR1 is MNHEY and CDR2 is SVGEGT. The CDR3 DNA reads as TGTGCCAGCAGTTATTGGACAGGGACCCCCTCCTACGAGCAGTACTTC. Translating it yields CASSYWTGTPSYEQYF.

This clone was detected only a few times. The chain carries TRBV4-2 and TRBJ1-5, with D hard to call. The V gene's germline CDR1 is LGHNA and CDR2 YNFKEQ. The V end was cut by 5 bases, the J end by 0 bases, with 8 bases between. This CDR3 has 14 amino acids. The DNA for the CDR3 is TGTGCCAGCAGCAAGGACTATAGCAATCAGCCCCAGCATTTT. It is translated as CASSKDYSNQPQHF.

The rearrangement joins TRBV9 to TRBJ2-5; TRBD2 aligns across 10 bases. CDR3 length: 17 residues. The V gene end was trimmed by 0 bases and the J gene end by 5 bases; junction bases not matched to a gene: 10. Germline loops: CDR1 SGDLS, CDR2 YYNGEE. The CDR3 loop reads CASSVGSTSGIGETQYF. For the CDR3, the DNA is TGTGCCAGCAGCGTAGGAAGTACTAGCGGGATAGGGGAGACCCAGTACTTC.

The V call is TRBV29-1, the J call TRBJ2-7; TRBD1 might be the D (6 bases). The germline V gene encodes CDR1 SQVTM and CDR2 ANQGSEA. Trimming took off 4 bases at V and 3 bases at J, with 7 bases between the two ends. The CDR3 spans 11 residues. The CDR3 DNA reads as TGCAGCGTTGTGGACAGCTACGAGCAGTACTTC. Its translation is CSVVDSYEQYF.

Here the CDR3 DNA reads TGTGCCAGTAGTACCCGACTAGCGGGTAGCTCCTACAATGAGCAGTTCTTC. Amino acid sequence: CASSTRLAGSSYNEQFF. This sequence joins TRBV19 and TRBJ2-1; 10 bases agree with TRBD2. The CDR3 has 17 residues. V shed 4 bases and J 0 bases; nucleotides not matched to a gene: 6. From germline, CDR1 is LNHDA and CDR2 SQIVND (reference sequence).

The V and J genes are TRBV21-1 and TRBJ2-2; the table's TRBD1 call for D was not verified on the DNA. TRBV21-1 is shown as a pseudogene. This CDR3 has 13 amino acids. CDR3 bases: TGTGCCACTGGACAGGGTTTTTCTGGGGAGCTGTTTTTT. Amino acid sequence: CATGQGFSGELFF.

The gene calls are TRBV9 and TRBJ1-2, with D unclear. V shed 3 bases and J shed 1 base, with 4 bases lying between them. The CDR3 length is 12 residues. Looked up from germline, CDR1 is SGDLS and CDR2 is YYNGEE. The CDR3 DNA sequence: TGTGCCAGCAGCGACATTAACTATGGCTACACCTTC. This sequence encodes CASSDINYGYTF.

The chain joins TRBV10-2 to TRBJ2-3; no reliable D call. There are 14 residues in the CDR3. The germline V and J ends were trimmed by 5 bases and 3 bases, with 12 bases remaining between them. CDR1 and CDR2 from the germline V gene are WSHSY and SAAADI. The CDR3 protein is CASSSPGRTDTQYF. The CDR3 nucleotides are TGCGCCAGCAGTTCGCCAGGCCGTACAGATACGCAGTATTTT.

The V and J genes are TRBV7-9 and TRBJ1-1; D gene ambiguous. The CDR3 contains 14 residues. Germline assignment: CDR1 SEHNR and CDR2 FQNEAQ (reference sequence). Trimming left V 5 bases short and J 4 bases short, with 14 bases between. The CDR3 sequence: CASSPSVGVTEAFF. DNA of the CDR3: TGTGCCAGCAGCCCTTCTGTCGGGGTCACTGAAGCTTTCTTT.

Concerning this clone itself: This CDR3 is also generated by other DNA sequences in the sample. This chain connects TRBV28 to TRBJ1-2, with D hard to call. The CDR3 is 13 residues long. Germline V CDR1 and CDR2: MDHEN, SYDVKM. Trimming pared 2 bases from V and 4 bases from J, leaving 8 bases between. CDR3 bases: TGTGCCAGCAGTTTAGGGCAGGCCTATGGCTACACCTTC. It encodes CASSLGQAYGYTF.

The chain links TRBV7-8 to TRBJ1-4; 9 bases fit TRBD1. This CDR3 spans 15 amino acids. Germline V gene sequence: CDR1 SGHVS, CDR2 FQNEAQ. The J segment lost 10 bases and the V segment lost 5 bases, leaving 11 bases of the junction unmatched. The CDR3, as DNA: TGTGCCAGCAGCGAGACCGGGACAGGGCGTGGAAAACTGTTTTTT. This encodes CASSETGTGRGKLFF.

The genes are TRBV6-1 and TRBJ2-7; 7 nucleotides align to TRBD2. Germline CDR1 is MNHNS and CDR2 is SASEGT. The CDR3 covers 13 residues. V lost 3 bases and J lost 4; bases outside the gene matches: 3. The CDR3 DNA sequence: TGTGCCAGCAGTGATAGGACTAGGTACGAGCAGTACTTC. Translated: CASSDRTRYEQYF.

The DNA for the CDR3 is TGCGCCAGCAGCCAAGATTGGGTGGTTTTGAGGAACTATGGCTACACCTTC. Translation: CASSQDWVVLRNYGYTF. This chain links TRBV4-3 with TRBJ1-2, with D unclear. The germline V gene has CDR1 LGHNA and CDR2 YSLEER. The germline V and J ends were trimmed by 0 bases and 2 bases, with 16 bases remaining between them. There are 17 residues in the CDR3.

The V and J genes are TRBV12-5 and TRBJ1-4; TRBD1 might be the D (6 bases). V lost 3 bases to trimming and J lost 8 bases, with 10 bases between them. Looked up from germline, CDR1 is LGHNT and CDR2 is FRNRAP. This CDR3 is built from 13 residues. CDR3 coding DNA: TGTGCTAGTGGTTTTAAGGACAGAGAAAAACTGTTTTTT. Encoded protein: CASGFKDREKLFF.

The rearrangement links TRBV4-1 to TRBJ1-2; 7 bases map to TRBD1. Germline trimming cut 3 bases from V and 8 bases from J; bases unmatched to any gene: 9. The CDR3 runs to 14 residues. Germline-derived CDR1 and CDR2 are MGHRA and YSYEKL. This CDR3 is CASSHQTGVGGYTF. As DNA, the CDR3 is TGCGCCAGCAGCCACCAAACAGGGGTCGGGGGCTACACCTTC.

This chain uses TRBV19 with TRBJ2-2; tentatively, D is TRBD1 (6 bases). CDR1 LNHDA and CDR2 SQIVND come from the germline V gene (reference sequence). Trimming shortened V by 3 bases and J by 3 bases, and 11 bases separated the two germline ends. The CDR3 loop spans 15 amino acids. This CDR3 reads CASSIPGAYTGELFF. CDR3 bases: TGTGCCAGTAGTATTCCAGGGGCGTACACCGGGGAGCTGTTTTTT.

On this clone: This same CDR3 is encoded by further DNA sequences in the sample. This rearrangement joins TRBV19 to TRBJ2-2; D might be TRBD2 (5 bases). V lost 5 bases and J 0 bases, leaving 7 bases between the germline ends. Germline V gene lookup returns CDR1 LNHDA and CDR2 SQIVND (reference sequence). The CDR3 loop spans 14 amino acids. The CDR3 sequence: CASSAGTNTGELFF. The CDR3 DNA is TGTGCCAGTAGTGCCGGGACGAACACCGGGGAGCTGTTTTTT.